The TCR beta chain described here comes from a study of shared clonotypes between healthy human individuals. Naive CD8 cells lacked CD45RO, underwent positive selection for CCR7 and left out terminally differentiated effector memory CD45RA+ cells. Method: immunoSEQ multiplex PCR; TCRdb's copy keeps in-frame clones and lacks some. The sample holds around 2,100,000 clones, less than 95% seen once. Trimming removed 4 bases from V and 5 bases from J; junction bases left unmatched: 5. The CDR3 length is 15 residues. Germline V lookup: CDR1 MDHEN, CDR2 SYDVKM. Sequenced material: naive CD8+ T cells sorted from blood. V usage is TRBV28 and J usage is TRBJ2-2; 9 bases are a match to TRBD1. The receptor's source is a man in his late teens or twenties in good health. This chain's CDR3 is CASSSDRGMTGELFF. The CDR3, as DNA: TGTGCCAGCAGTTCGGACAGGGGAATGACCGGGGAGCTGTTTTTT.